This TCR beta chain stems from a study of T cells in localized non-small cell lung cancer. Study results and caveats: Sequencing was restricted to one tumor region; therefore, heterogeneity remains possible. Increased T cell density in blood showed an association with longer overall survival. Tumor showed lower T cell clonality than uninvolved adjacent lung, where it was highest.

As for this clone: Its antigen remains unidentified.

CDR1 is MNHEY and CDR2 is SMNVEV in the germline V gene (reference sequence). The CDR3 covers 18 residues. V dropped 6 bases and J dropped 2; count of bases not matched to a gene: 17. Assay: immunoSEQ multiplex PCR; the TCRdb copy retains only in-frame clones and omits some. The table records about 47,000 clones, 86% of them present only once. V is TRBV27 and J is TRBJ2-3, with 7 bases lining up with TRBD1. The sample in question was PBMCs, obtained before any cancer treatment. The TCR sequence derives from a man aged 35-75 years with stage II lung adenocarcinoma. CDR3 sequence (DNA): TGTGCCAGCAGCACCCGGGACAGTTCCTCCTTTAACACAGATACGCAGTATTTT. Translation: CASSTRDSSSFNTDTQYF.